This TCR beta chain originates from a study of T-cell reconstitution after alpha-beta-depleted transplantation in children. This CDR3 comprises 12 residues. The germline V gene has CDR1 MDHEN and CDR2 SYDVKM. Trimming took off 4 bases at V and 4 bases at J, with 7 bases between the two ends. Preparation of the TCRbeta library was carried out with unique molecular identifiers. From the PCR reads, TCRdb called clonotypes with MiXCR, one entry per CDR3 protein. The sample shows a few hundred thousand distinct CDR3 sequences, over 9% of them seen only once. The sample in question was PBMCs from the stem cell graft donor, obtained from the stem cell graft. This TCR derives from a human donor who donated a stem cell graft to a child with acute lymphoblastic leukemia. J is TRBJ1-2 and V is TRBV28; D unresolved. The CDR3 nucleotides read TGTGCCAGCAGTTCAATTGGCTATGGCTACACCTTC. It specifies CASSSIGYGYTF.